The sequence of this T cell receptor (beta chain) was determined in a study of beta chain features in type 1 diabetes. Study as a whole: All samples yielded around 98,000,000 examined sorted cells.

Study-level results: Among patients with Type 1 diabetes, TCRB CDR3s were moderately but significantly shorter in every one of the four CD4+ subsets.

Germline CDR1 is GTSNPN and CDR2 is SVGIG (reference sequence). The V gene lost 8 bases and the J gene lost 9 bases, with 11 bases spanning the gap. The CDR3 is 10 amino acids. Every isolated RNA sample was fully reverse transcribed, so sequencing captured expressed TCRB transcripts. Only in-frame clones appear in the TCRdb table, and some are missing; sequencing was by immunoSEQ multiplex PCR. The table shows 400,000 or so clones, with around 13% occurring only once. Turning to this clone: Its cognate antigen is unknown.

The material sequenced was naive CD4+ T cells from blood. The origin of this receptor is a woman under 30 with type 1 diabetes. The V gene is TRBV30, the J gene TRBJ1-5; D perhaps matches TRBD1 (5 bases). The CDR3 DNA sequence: TGTGCCCTAGGGACTTGGCCCCAGCATTTT. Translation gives CALGTWPQHF.